These T cell receptor beta chains were read from a single sample in a study of blood T cells in healthy people across ages. TCRdb reprocessed the 5' RACE reads with MiXCR, giving one entry per CDR3 protein. Counted here are approximately 830,000 distinct CDR3 sequences, around two thirds occurring once; the ten biggest clones make up around a quarter. Input material: blood. The receptors derive from a man aged 30 to 45 in good health. Both conserved end residues are trimmed from each CDR3. Fields, in order: J gene, V gene, clone size, CDR3 protein. Clone size is not always given. Where it is, it says once, few, many or a class for expanded clones.

-,TRBV13,-,ASSSAETGGYEQY
TRBJ2-7,TRBV18,-,ASSPDGTYEQY
TRBJ2-7,TRBV2,few,AIGQGTYEQY
TRBJ1-2,TRBV6-2/TRBV6-3,-,ASSVQRESGYT
TRBJ1-1,TRBV11-1,-,ASSLERGSNTEAF
TRBJ2-5,TRBV6-5,-,ALGGGGPGETQY
TRBJ2-1,TRBV3-1,-,ASSPYQGGSYNEQF
TRBJ2-1,TRBV7-3,few,ASSLGGKQF
TRBJ2-1,TRBV7-2,few,ASSPGTTSYNEQF
TRBJ2-7,TRBV29-1,once,SVPNPGGSYEQY
TRBJ2-5,TRBV7-8,-,ASSFSGIDQETQY
TRBJ2-7,TRBV15,-,ATSIDSSYEQY
TRBJ2-7,TRBV28,-,ASSLVGGKTVDEQY
TRBJ2-1,TRBV5-1,many,ASSSLAGNEQF
TRBJ2-5,TRBV7-9,-,ASSPGSRVRETQY
TRBJ1-1,TRBV7-3,-,ASSLTPWNTEAF
TRBJ2-3,TRBV27,-,ASSLVGTSGGANTQY
TRBJ1-4,TRBV25-1,-,ASSVGGENEKLF
TRBJ1-1,TRBV2,-,ASSDEADNTEAF
TRBJ1-1,TRBV9,-,ASSVGKTQGSEAF
TRBJ2-6,TRBV10-3,-,AISTGAGANVLT
TRBJ1-6,TRBV20-1,-,SARPRGVGGSPLH
TRBJ2-1,TRBV7-2,-,ASSLDSSYYNEQF
TRBJ2-2,TRBV12-3/TRBV12-4,-,ASSFTTGELF
TRBJ2-5,TRBV12-3/TRBV12-4,-,ASSYGTGFREQY
TRBJ2-3,TRBV3-1,many,ASSSGTRADTQY
TRBJ2-4,TRBV27,-,ASKTAGEQY
TRBJ2-7,TRBV4-3,-,ASSQVLDGGLSYEQY
TRBJ2-6,TRBV7-3,-,ASSLRSGRSSGANVLT
TRBJ1-4,TRBV25-1,few,ASSEFGQGDEKLF
TRBJ2-1,TRBV5-6,-,ASSPRQSYNEQF